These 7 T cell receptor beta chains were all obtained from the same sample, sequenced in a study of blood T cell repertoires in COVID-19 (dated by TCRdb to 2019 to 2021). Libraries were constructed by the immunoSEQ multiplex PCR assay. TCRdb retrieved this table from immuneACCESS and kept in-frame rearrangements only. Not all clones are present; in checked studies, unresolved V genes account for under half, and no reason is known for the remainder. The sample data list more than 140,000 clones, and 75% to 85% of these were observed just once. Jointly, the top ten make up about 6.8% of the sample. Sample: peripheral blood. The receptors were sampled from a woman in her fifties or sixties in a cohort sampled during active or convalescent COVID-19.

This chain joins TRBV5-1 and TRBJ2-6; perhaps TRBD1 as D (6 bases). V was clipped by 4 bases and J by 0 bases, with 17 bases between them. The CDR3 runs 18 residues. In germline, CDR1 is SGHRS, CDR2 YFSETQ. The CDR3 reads CASSVPQGQISGANVLTF. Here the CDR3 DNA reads TGCGCCAGCAGCGTCCCTCAGGGGCAAATCTCTGGGGCCAACGTCCTGACTTTC.

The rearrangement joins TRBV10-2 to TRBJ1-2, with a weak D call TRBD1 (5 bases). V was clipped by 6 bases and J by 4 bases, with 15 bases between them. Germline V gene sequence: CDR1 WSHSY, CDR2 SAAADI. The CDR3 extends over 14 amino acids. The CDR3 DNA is TGCGCCAGCAGGGCTACAGGTCTCGGCTATGGCTACACCTTC. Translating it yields CASRATGLGYGYTF.

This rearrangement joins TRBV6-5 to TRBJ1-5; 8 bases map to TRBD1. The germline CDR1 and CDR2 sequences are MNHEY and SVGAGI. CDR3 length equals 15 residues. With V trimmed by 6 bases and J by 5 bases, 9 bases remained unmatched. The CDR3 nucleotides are TGTGCCAGCAGAAGCAGACAGGGGAGGTATCAGCCCCAGCATTTT. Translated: CASRSRQGRYQPQHF.

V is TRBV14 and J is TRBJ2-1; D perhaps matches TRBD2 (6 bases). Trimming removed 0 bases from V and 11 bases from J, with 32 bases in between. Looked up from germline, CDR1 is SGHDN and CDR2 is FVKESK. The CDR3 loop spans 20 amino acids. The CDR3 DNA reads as TGTGCCAGCAGCCAAGATCATTTTGCTTCTACCCCGCGGGGACGTTCGAAGCAGTTCTTC. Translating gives CASSQDHFASTPRGRSKQFF.

The CDR3 spells CASSFLAGEGEQFF. The CDR3 DNA is TGTGCCAGCAGCTTCTTAGCGGGGGAGGGTGAGCAGTTCTTC. This chain joins TRBV11-2 and TRBJ2-1; 9 bases match TRBD2. Germline V lookup: CDR1 SGHAT, CDR2 FQNNGV. Losses at the gene ends were 3 bases for V and 9 bases for J; bases not matched to a gene: 6. The CDR3 has 14 amino acids.

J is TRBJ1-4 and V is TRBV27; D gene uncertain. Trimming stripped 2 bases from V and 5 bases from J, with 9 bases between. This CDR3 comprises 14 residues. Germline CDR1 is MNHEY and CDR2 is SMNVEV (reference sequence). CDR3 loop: CASSLKGRNEKLFF. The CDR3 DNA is TGTGCCAGCAGTTTAAAAGGGAGGAATGAAAAACTGTTTTTT.

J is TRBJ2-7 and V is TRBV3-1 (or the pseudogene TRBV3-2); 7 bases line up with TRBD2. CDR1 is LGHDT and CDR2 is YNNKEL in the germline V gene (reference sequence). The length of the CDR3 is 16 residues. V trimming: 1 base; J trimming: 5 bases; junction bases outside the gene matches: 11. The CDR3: CASSQGIGRGIDEQYF. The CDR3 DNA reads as TGTGCCAGCAGCCAAGGAATTGGGCGGGGGATCGACGAGCAGTACTTC.